Presented here are 28 T cell receptor beta chains from one specimen sequenced in a study of siplizumab effects on memory and regulatory T cells. Kept together in coculture, the mixed lymphocyte reaction cells spent five to six days at 37°C. No antigens are known for them. Sequencing used immunoSEQ multiplex PCR; TCRdb keeps in-frame clones, though not all of them. Of approximately 20,000 clones listed, about 40% are singletons. What was sequenced was CFSE-low (dividing) CD4+ T cells sorted from an allogeneic mixed lymphocyte reaction. All receptors derive from a human donor in good health; the cells came from an allogeneic mixed lymphocyte reaction. Some clones in this sample may be carry-over from other donors' samples.

This clone was seen a few times. The chain combines TRBV7-2 with TRBJ1-1; D ambiguous. Germline CDR1 and CDR2: SGHTA and FQGNSA. The CDR3 runs 13 residues. The ends were cut back, 3 bases at V and 0 bases at J, with 5 bases in the middle. CDR3 residues: CASSFGLNTEAFF. Written as DNA, the CDR3 is TGTGCCAGCAGCTTCGGTCTGAACACTGAAGCTTTCTTT.

This clone was counted ten times or more. This chain joins TRBV7-9 and TRBJ1-2, with D perhaps TRBD1 (6 bases). The CDR3 runs to 16 residues. Trimming removed 5 bases from V and 2 bases from J, with 18 bases in between. The germline V gene has CDR1 SEHNR and CDR2 FQNEAQ (reference sequence). CDR3 nucleotides: TGTGCCAGCAGCCCAGGGACACTTAAGACAAACTATGGCTACACCTTC. As protein: CASSPGTLKTNYGYTF.

The rearrangement joins TRBV19 to TRBJ2-2; D remains unclear. CDR1 LNHDA and CDR2 SQIVND come from the germline V gene (reference sequence). The CDR3 covers 11 residues. Trimming cost V 6 bases and J 6 bases, with 5 bases left between them. In DNA form, the CDR3 reads TGTGCCAGTAGGGCGGCCGGGGAGCTGTTTTTT. Amino acids: CASRAAGELFF.

The J gene is TRBJ1-6, the V gene TRBV7-8, with a possible D match to TRBD1 (5 bases). Germline CDR1 is SGHVS and CDR2 is FQNEAQ. The CDR3 totals 16 residues. The V and J ends lost 1 base and 0 bases respectively, with 7 bases between them. The CDR3 is CASSLGQSSYNSPLHF. In DNA, the CDR3 is TGTGCCAGCAGCTTAGGACAGAGCTCCTATAATTCACCCCTCCACTTT.

This clone was found a few times. The chain uses TRBV19 and TRBJ2-7, with 9 bases matching TRBD1. This CDR3 has 15 amino acids. Germline lookup yields CDR1 LNHDA and CDR2 SQIVND (reference sequence). V lost 1 base, J lost 5 bases, and 6 bases stayed unmatched. CDR3 loop: CASSIGPGQGNEQYF. The CDR3 DNA follows: TGTGCCAGTAGTATAGGCCCCGGACAGGGGAACGAGCAGTACTTC.

The genes are TRBV5-6 and TRBJ2-7; D could derive from TRBD1 or TRBD2 (5 bases each). Germline assignment: CDR1 SGHDT and CDR2 YYEEEE. CDR3 length: 17 amino acids. V dropped 0 bases and J dropped 4 bases, with 20 bases sitting between them. CDR3 coding DNA: TGTGCCAGCAGCTTGGCAACGACAGTCGATGGAGGATACGAGCAGTACTTC. It yields the protein CASSLATTVDGGYEQYF.

The table lists this clone with a few counts. The V call is TRBV6-5, the J call TRBJ1-4; a possible D gene is TRBD1 (6 bases). V was shortened by 6 bases and J by 8 bases, with 19 bases between the two germline ends. The germline gives CDR1 MNHEY, CDR2 SVGAGI. The CDR3 is made up of 15 amino acids. The DNA for the CDR3 is TGTGCCAGCAGCCCCCAACAGGGACGAGCGGAAAAACTGTTTTTT. This codes for CASSPQQGRAEKLFF.

V and J are TRBV5-1 and TRBJ2-3; 7 bases are shared with TRBD2. Germline V gene lookup returns CDR1 SGHRS and CDR2 YFSETQ. There are 16 residues in the CDR3. With V trimmed by 4 bases and J by 0 bases, 8 bases remained unmatched. CDR3 sequence: CASSRIAGFSTDTQYF. CDR3 nucleotide sequence: TGCGCCAGCAGCAGGATAGCGGGCTTTAGCACAGATACGCAGTATTTT.

There are a few counts of this clone. The rearrangement uses TRBV10-3 and TRBJ2-1; 12 positions match TRBD2. Germline CDR1 and CDR2: ENHRY and SYGVKD. V gave up 4 bases and J gave up 8 bases; unmatched junction bases: 15. The CDR3 is 18 amino acids. CDR3 loop: CAISASGSSGGGLDEQFF. As DNA, the CDR3 is TGTGCCATCAGTGCCTCGGGTTCTAGCGGGGGGGGCCTCGATGAGCAGTTCTTC.

Judged by abundance, this clone is medium-sized. The chain couples TRBV7-2 to TRBJ1-2; 7 bases line up with TRBD1. The CDR3 is 14 amino acids. Germline loops: CDR1 SGHTA, CDR2 FQGNSA. The J segment lost 7 bases and the V segment lost 5 bases, leaving 10 bases of the junction unmatched. In nucleotides, the CDR3 is TGTGCCAGCAGCACTGCCAGGGGGGGAGGTGGCTACACCTTC. Translated, it gives CASSTARGGGGYTF.

This clone showed up just a few times. The J gene is TRBJ1-6, the V gene TRBV5-1; no firm D call. Trimming cost V 1 base and J 14 bases, with 19 bases left between them. The CDR3 has 15 amino acids. CDR1 and CDR2 (germline): SGHRS, YFSETQ. In nucleotides, the CDR3 is TGCGCCAGCAGCTTGTCGGTGAACCCGATCGAGTCCCTCCACTTT. Translating gives CASSLSVNPIESLHF.

This clone is labeled medium-sized. This chain uses TRBV29-1 with TRBJ1-1, with a possible D match to TRBD1 (5 bases). Germline V gene lookup returns CDR1 SQVTM and CDR2 ANQGSEA. V lost 7 bases and J lost 7, with 19 bases in between. The CDR3 is made up of 13 amino acids. CDR3 in amino acids: CSAGHSSRVEAFF. The CDR3, as DNA: TGCAGCGCAGGACATTCCTCGAGAGTTGAAGCTTTCTTT. The entire variable domain, with the rest obtained from reference TRBV29-1 and TRBJ1-1, is as follows: SAVISQKPSRDICQRGTSLTIQCQVDSQVTMMFWYRQQPGQSLTLIATANQGSEATYESGFVIDKFPISRPNLTFSTLTVSNMSPEDSSIYLCSAGHSSRVEAFFGQGTRLTVV.

This clone was seen once. This chain uses TRBV23-1 with TRBJ2-5; D is possibly TRBD2 (6 bases). TRBV23-1 belongs to the ORF category, with a function that is uncertain. The CDR3 sequence is 17 residues long. V dropped 9 bases and J dropped 2 bases, with 25 bases sitting between them. CDR3 in DNA: TGCGCCAGTGGTATTGGTTTGGAGGGGTCGAAACAAGAGACCCAGTACTTC. Residues: CASGIGLEGSKQETQYF.

This clone showed up just once. The chain is built from TRBV6-1 and TRBJ2-4; D uncertain. V was shortened by 3 bases and J by 3 bases, with 9 bases between the two germline ends. The CDR3 has 14 amino acids. The V gene's germline CDR1 is MNHNS and CDR2 SASEGT. CDR3 in amino acids: CASSEGPIKNIQYF. The CDR3 DNA reads as TGTGCCAGCAGTGAGGGCCCGATCAAAAACATTCAGTACTTC.

This clone is categorized as medium-sized. The chain carries TRBV11-3 and TRBJ2-1; D is possibly TRBD1 or TRBD2 (5 bases each). The germline V and J ends were trimmed by 0 bases and 7 bases, with 16 bases remaining between them. There are 16 residues in the CDR3. In germline, CDR1 is SGHNT, CDR2 YENEEA. The CDR3 spells CASSLEAGAGGNEQFF. The CDR3 bases are TGTGCCAGCAGCTTAGAGGCTGGGGCGGGCGGGAATGAGCAGTTCTTC. The full variable domain, completed using reference TRBV11-3 and TRBJ2-1, is EAGVVQSPRYKIIEKKQPVAFWCNPISGHNTLYWYLQNLGQGPELLIRYENEEAVDDSQLPKDRFSAERLKGVDSTLKIQPAELGDSAVYLCASSLEAGAGGNEQFFGPGTRLTVL.

The chain is built from TRBV11-2 and TRBJ2-7, with D maybe TRBD2 (6 bases). V lost 3 bases, J lost 6 bases, and 12 bases lay in between. Germline values: CDR1 SGHAT, CDR2 FQNNGV. The CDR3 runs 13 residues. In nucleotides, the CDR3 is TGTGCCAGCAGCTTTAGCGGAGTCGGCGAGCAGTACTTC. This gives the protein CASSFSGVGEQYF.

The chain combines TRBV29-1 with TRBJ1-2; D perhaps matches TRBD1 (5 bases). Between the trimmed V and J ends, which lost 5 bases and 7 bases, there was a span of 26 bases. Germline-derived CDR1 and CDR2 are SQVTM and ANQGSEA. The CDR3 length is 16 residues. CDR3 sequence reads: CSVYGGFGAYMSGYTF. As DNA, the CDR3 is TGCAGCGTTTATGGGGGGTTTGGGGCCTATATGAGTGGCTACACCTTC. Complete variable domain (other parts from reference TRBV29-1 and TRBJ1-2): SAVISQKPSRDICQRGTSLTIQCQVDSQVTMMFWYRQQPGQSLTLIATANQGSEATYESGFVIDKFPISRPNLTFSTLTVSNMSPEDSSIYLCSVYGGFGAYMSGYTFGSGTRLTVV.

The sample holds a few counts of this clone. The chain couples TRBV19 to TRBJ1-5; no reliable D call. The CDR3 length is 15 residues. Trimming removed 1 base at V and 3 bases at J, with 10 bases between. CDR1 and CDR2 (germline): LNHDA, SQIVND (reference sequence). CDR3 protein: CASSIGSSFNQPQHF. The CDR3 DNA follows: TGTGCCAGTAGTATAGGTAGCAGTTTCAATCAGCCCCAGCATTTT.

The rearrangement links TRBV10-1 to TRBJ2-2; no clear D gene. Germline V gives CDR1 WNHNN, CDR2 SYGVQD (reference sequence). There are 13 residues in the CDR3. The V and J ends lost 6 bases and 3 bases respectively, with 8 bases between them. As DNA, the CDR3 is TGCGCCAGCAGCATGAGTTACACCGGGGAGCTGTTTTTT. This sequence encodes CASSMSYTGELFF.

The CDR3 nucleotides read TGTGCCAGCAGCGTCTCAGGGGACATCTACGAGCAGTACTTC. This sequence encodes CASSVSGDIYEQYF. This rearrangement joins TRBV9 to TRBJ2-7; the D gene is possibly TRBD1 (6 bases). Germline V gene data show CDR1 as SGDLS and CDR2 as YYNGEE. V lost 2 bases and J lost 3, with 12 bases in between. The CDR3 length is 14 residues.

The rearrangement links TRBV11-3 to TRBJ1-3, with D hard to call. From germline, CDR1 is SGHNT and CDR2 YENEEA. V was shortened by 1 base and J by 4 bases, with 8 bases between the two germline ends. The CDR3 consists of 14 residues. In DNA form, the CDR3 reads TGTGCCAGCAGCTTAGGGCAGCTCGGAAACACCATATATTTT. This translates into CASSLGQLGNTIYF.

This clone has just a few counts. The chain combines TRBV10-2 with TRBJ1-1; TRBD1 is a possible D gene (5 bases). In germline, CDR1 is WSHSY, CDR2 SAAADI. The CDR3 is made up of 14 amino acids. The V end was cut by 6 bases, the J end by 1 base, with 12 bases between. The CDR3 nucleotides are TGCGCCAGCAGGTCAGGGTTTTGGAACACTGAAGCTTTCTTT. This sequence encodes CASRSGFWNTEAFF.

By proportion, this clone is medium-sized. The chain employs TRBV5-1 and TRBJ2-1; 13 nucleotides align to TRBD2. J was trimmed by 3 bases and V by 8 bases; bases with no gene match: 8. Germline V gene data show CDR1 as SGHRS and CDR2 as YFSETQ. The CDR3 has 16 residues. For the CDR3, the DNA is TGCGCCAGTAAAGGACTAGCGGGAGCAAACTACAATGAGCAGTTCTTC. This codes for CASKGLAGANYNEQFF.

This clone was counted between two and nine times. In DNA, the CDR3 is TGTGCCAGCAGTTACCTGGTAAACACCGGGGAGCTGTTTTTT. This codes for CASSYLVNTGELFF. The chain joins TRBV6-5 to TRBJ2-2; D gene uncertain. The CDR3 is 14 amino acids. V gave up 2 bases and J gave up 2 bases, with 6 bases separating them. Germline assignment: CDR1 MNHEY and CDR2 SVGAGI.

By share of the sample, this clone is medium-sized (0.01 to 0.1%). CDR3 protein: CAILDRVGSPLHF. As DNA, the CDR3 is TGTGCCATTCTCGACAGGGTCGGTTCACCCCTCCACTTT. The chain joins TRBV7-9 to TRBJ1-6; 7 bases agree with TRBD1. V gave up 10 bases and J gave up 9 bases; unmatched junction bases: 9. The CDR3 totals 13 residues. Looked up from germline, CDR1 is SEHNR and CDR2 is FQNEAQ (reference sequence).

This clone was counted once. This chain uses TRBV19 with TRBJ2-3, with 9 nucleotides matching TRBD1. Per the germline V gene, CDR1 is LNHDA and CDR2 is SQIVND (reference sequence). The CDR3 is 15 residues long. V shed 7 bases, J shed 4 bases, and the junction held 9 bases outside the gene matches. The CDR3, as DNA: TGTGCCAGTAAAATGGGACAGGGCTTTGCAGATACGCAGTATTTT. Its translation: CASKMGQGFADTQYF.

J is TRBJ2-7 and V is TRBV6-5, with 10 bases identical to TRBD2. Trimming removed 2 bases from V and 11 bases from J; junction bases left unmatched: 6. This CDR3 spans 13 amino acids. Germline CDR1 and CDR2: MNHEY and SVGAGI. CDR3 in amino acids: CASSYLAGVSKYF. CDR3 sequence (DNA): TGTGCCAGCAGTTACCTAGCGGGGGTTAGTAAGTACTTC.

V gene TRBV10-3 combines with J gene TRBJ2-7; 10 bases are shared with TRBD1. The CDR3 totals 14 residues. Germline V gene sequence: CDR1 ENHRY, CDR2 SYGVKD. V lost 10 bases and J lost 7; bases outside the gene matches: 13. Here the CDR3 reads CATLRTGGDREQYF. The CDR3 region has the DNA TGTGCCACTTTAAGGACAGGGGGTGACCGGGAGCAGTACTTC.